This T cell receptor beta chain was captured by sequencing in a study of control samples from healthy donors and cancer patients. The length of the CDR3 is 15 residues. CDR1 is SGHKS and CDR2 is YYEKEE in the germline V gene (reference sequence). Trimming took 3 bases from V and 0 from J, leaving 10 bases between them. Sequencing used immunoSEQ multiplex PCR; TCRdb keeps in-frame clones, though not all of them. The repertoire holds about 61,000 clones, around 89% seen once, with almost 6% in the top ten. In its sample, this clone was seen once. This chain links TRBV5-5 with TRBJ1-3; no reliable D call. Sample: PBMCs. The sequence was collected from a man in his sixties with colorectal cancer. CDR3 residues: CASSSSGLSGNTIYF. The CDR3 DNA follows: TGTGCCAGCAGCTCCTCCGGCCTCTCTGGAAACACCATATATTTT.